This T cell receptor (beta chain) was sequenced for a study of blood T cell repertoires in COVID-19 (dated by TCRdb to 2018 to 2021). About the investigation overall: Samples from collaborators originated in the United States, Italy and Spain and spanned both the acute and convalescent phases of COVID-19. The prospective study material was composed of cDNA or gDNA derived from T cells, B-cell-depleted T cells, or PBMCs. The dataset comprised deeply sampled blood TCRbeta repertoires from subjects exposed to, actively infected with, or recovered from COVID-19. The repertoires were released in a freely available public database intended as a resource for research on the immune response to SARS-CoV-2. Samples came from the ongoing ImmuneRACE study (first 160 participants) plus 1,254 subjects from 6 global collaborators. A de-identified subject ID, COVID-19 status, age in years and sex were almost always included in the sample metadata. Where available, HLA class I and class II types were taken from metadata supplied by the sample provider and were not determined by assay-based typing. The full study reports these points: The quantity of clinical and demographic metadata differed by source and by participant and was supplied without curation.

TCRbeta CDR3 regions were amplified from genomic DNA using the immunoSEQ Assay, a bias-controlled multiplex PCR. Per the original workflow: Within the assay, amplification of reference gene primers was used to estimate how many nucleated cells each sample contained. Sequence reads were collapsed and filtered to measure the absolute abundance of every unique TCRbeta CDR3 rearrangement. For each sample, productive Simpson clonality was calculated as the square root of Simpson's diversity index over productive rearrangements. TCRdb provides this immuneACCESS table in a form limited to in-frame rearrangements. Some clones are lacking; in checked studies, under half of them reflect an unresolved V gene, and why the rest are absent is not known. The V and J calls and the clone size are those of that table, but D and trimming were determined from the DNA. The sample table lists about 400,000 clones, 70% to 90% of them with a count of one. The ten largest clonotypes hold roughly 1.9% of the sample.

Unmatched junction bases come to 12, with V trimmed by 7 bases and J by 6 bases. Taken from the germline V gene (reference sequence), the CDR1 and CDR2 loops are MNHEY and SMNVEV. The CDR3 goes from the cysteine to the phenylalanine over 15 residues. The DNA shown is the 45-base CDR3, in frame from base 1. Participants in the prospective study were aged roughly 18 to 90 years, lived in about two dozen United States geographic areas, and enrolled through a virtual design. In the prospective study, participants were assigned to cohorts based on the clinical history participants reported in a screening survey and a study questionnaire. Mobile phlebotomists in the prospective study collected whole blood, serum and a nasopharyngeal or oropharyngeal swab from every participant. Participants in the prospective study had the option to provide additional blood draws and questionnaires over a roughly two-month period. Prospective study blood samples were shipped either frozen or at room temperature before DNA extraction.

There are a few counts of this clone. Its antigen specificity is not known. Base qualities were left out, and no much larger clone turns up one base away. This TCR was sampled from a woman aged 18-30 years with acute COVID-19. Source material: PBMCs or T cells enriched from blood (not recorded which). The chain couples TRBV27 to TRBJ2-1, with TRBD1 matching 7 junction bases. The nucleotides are TGTGCCAGCACTCATAGGGGGCAACACGGCAATGAGCAGTTCTTC. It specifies CASTHRGQHGNEQFF.